Listed below are T cell receptor beta chains from one sample, sequenced in a study of metastatic and nonmetastatic thyroid tumors. TCRdb reprocessed the PCR reads using MiXCR. The sample holds under 45,000 clones, 35% to 45% seen once. Sequenced input: tumor tissue. The receptors were gathered from a female donor with papillary thyroid cancer or a benign thyroid nodule (not recorded which). Some clones in this sample may be carry-over from other donors' samples. Each CDR3 is given with its conserved first and last residue. D genes are given only for firm matches. A clone size is listed for some rows: how often the clone was seen (once, few, many), or a class if it is expanded.

j_call: TRBJ1-2
v_call: TRBV19
d_call: .
clone_size: .
cdr3_aa: CASSMSREGDGYTF
cdr3_nt: TGTGCCAGTAGTATGAGTCGAGAAGGAGATGGCTACACCTTC

j_call: TRBJ2-2
v_call: TRBV3-1
d_call: .
clone_size: .
cdr3_aa: CASSEMVGAGELFF
cdr3_nt: TGTGCCAGCAGCGAAATGGTAGGAGCCGGGGAGCTGTTTTTT

j_call: TRBJ1-5
v_call: TRBV24-1
d_call: .
clone_size: few
cdr3_aa: CATSDFSGDKNQPQHF
cdr3_nt: TGTGCCACCAGTGATTTTTCAGGGGATAAGAATCAGCCCCAGCATTTT

j_call: TRBJ1-2
v_call: TRBV6-1
d_call: .
clone_size: few
cdr3_aa: CASSEGIGPEGYTF
cdr3_nt: TGTGCCAGCAGTGAGGGGATAGGACCCGAAGGCTACACCTTC

j_call: TRBJ2-5
v_call: TRBV5-5
d_call: .
clone_size: .
cdr3_aa: CASSSGVETQYF
cdr3_nt: TGTGCCAGCAGCTCTGGGGTAGAGACCCAGTACTTC

j_call: TRBJ1-5
v_call: TRBV9
d_call: .
clone_size: few
cdr3_aa: CASSPGSLGGQVNQPQHF
cdr3_nt: TGTGCCAGCAGCCCCGGGAGTTTGGGCGGGCAGGTGAATCAGCCCCAGCATTTT

j_call: TRBJ1-5
v_call: TRBV3-1
d_call: TRBD1
clone_size: many
cdr3_aa: CASSHRTGGQPQHF
cdr3_nt: TGTGCCAGCAGCCATCGGACAGGGGGTCAGCCCCAGCATTTT

j_call: TRBJ1-2
v_call: TRBV5-1
d_call: TRBD1
clone_size: .
cdr3_aa: CASSKNGQERYGYTF
cdr3_nt: TGCGCCAGCAGCAAGAATGGACAGGAGAGATATGGCTACACCTTC

j_call: TRBJ1-2
v_call: TRBV11-2
d_call: .
clone_size: once
cdr3_aa: CASSPDRTLYGYTF
cdr3_nt: TGTGCCAGCAGCCCTGACAGAACCCTTTATGGCTACACCTTC

j_call: TRBJ1-6
v_call: TRBV12-3/TRBV12-4
d_call: .
clone_size: few
cdr3_aa: CASSLNGPPLHF
cdr3_nt: TGTGCCAGCAGCTTAAACGGGCCACCCCTCCACTTT

j_call: TRBJ2-2
v_call: TRBV4-3
d_call: TRBD1
clone_size: few
cdr3_aa: CASSQSLGTGVPGELFF
cdr3_nt: TGCGCCAGCAGCCAATCCCTCGGAACAGGGGTGCCCGGGGAGCTGTTTTTT

j_call: TRBJ1-5
v_call: TRBV30
d_call: .
clone_size: .
cdr3_aa: CAWSVGGNSNQPQHF
cdr3_nt: TGTGCCTGGAGTGTAGGGGGGAATAGCAATCAGCCCCAGCATTTT

j_call: TRBJ2-3
v_call: TRBV14
d_call: TRBD2
clone_size: .
cdr3_aa: CASSFRGEVAETDTQYF
cdr3_nt: TGTGCCAGCAGCTTCCGGGGGGAAGTGGCAGAGACAGATACGCAGTATTTT

j_call: TRBJ1-5
v_call: TRBV6-1
d_call: .
clone_size: few
cdr3_aa: CASMGPLKYNQPQHF
cdr3_nt: TGTGCCAGCATGGGTCCCCTCAAGTACAATCAGCCCCAGCATTTT

j_call: TRBJ1-2
v_call: TRBV4-1
d_call: .
clone_size: .
cdr3_aa: CASSSGTDNYGYTF
cdr3_nt: TGCGCCAGCAGCTCCGGGACGGACAACTATGGCTACACCTTC

j_call: TRBJ1-1
v_call: TRBV6-1
d_call: .
clone_size: .
cdr3_aa: CASSVDRYTEAFF
cdr3_nt: TGTGCCAGCAGTGTGGACAGATACACTGAAGCTTTCTTT

j_call: TRBJ1-2
v_call: TRBV7-9
d_call: .
clone_size: many
cdr3_aa: CASSLATVGYGYTF
cdr3_nt: TGTGCCAGCAGCTTAGCGACAGTAGGCTATGGCTACACCTTC

j_call: TRBJ1-1
v_call: TRBV10-3
d_call: TRBD1
clone_size: few
cdr3_aa: CAISESRTGAAGAFF
cdr3_nt: TGTGCCATCAGTGAGTCGAGGACAGGGGCGGCTGGGGCTTTCTTT

j_call: TRBJ1-1
v_call: TRBV10-2
d_call: .
clone_size: .
cdr3_aa: CASSVSTEAFF
cdr3_nt: TGCGCCAGCAGTGTTAGCACTGAAGCTTTCTTT

j_call: TRBJ2-2
v_call: TRBV6-1
d_call: .
clone_size: many
cdr3_aa: CASSLMGVNTGELFF
cdr3_nt: TGTGCCAGCAGCCTCATGGGTGTGAACACCGGGGAGCTGTTTTTT

j_call: TRBJ2-3
v_call: TRBV6-1
d_call: .
clone_size: .
cdr3_aa: CASSELRGGSTDTQYF
cdr3_nt: TGTGCCAGCAGTGAACTTCGGGGTGGAAGCACAGATACGCAGTATTTT

j_call: TRBJ2-3
v_call: TRBV20-1
d_call: TRBD1
clone_size: .
cdr3_aa: CSAVPGTGRADTQYF
cdr3_nt: TGCAGTGCTGTCCCCGGGACAGGAAGGGCAGATACGCAGTATTTT

j_call: TRBJ1-5
v_call: TRBV28
d_call: TRBD1
clone_size: .
cdr3_aa: CASSLRQGNSNQPQHF
cdr3_nt: TGTGCCAGCAGTCTACGACAGGGCAATAGCAATCAGCCCCAGCATTTT

j_call: TRBJ2-2
v_call: TRBV11-1
d_call: .
clone_size: .
cdr3_aa: CASSSRTGEDTGELFF
cdr3_nt: TGTGCCAGCAGCTCAAGAACAGGGGAGGACACCGGGGAGCTGTTTTTT

j_call: TRBJ1-2
v_call: TRBV6-2/TRBV6-3
d_call: .
clone_size: .
cdr3_aa: CASSYVANYGYTF
cdr3_nt: TGTGCCAGCAGTTATGTAGCTAACTATGGCTACACCTTC

j_call: TRBJ2-3
v_call: TRBV20-1
d_call: TRBD2
clone_size: .
cdr3_aa: CSAGIGTSGGADTQYF
cdr3_nt: TGCAGTGCGGGGATCGGGACTAGCGGGGGCGCAGATACGCAGTATTTT

j_call: TRBJ1-1
v_call: TRBV20-1
d_call: .
clone_size: .
cdr3_aa: CSARGRGDTEAFF
cdr3_nt: TGCAGTGCTAGAGGCCGGGGGGACACTGAAGCTTTCTTT

j_call: TRBJ2-1
v_call: TRBV3-1
d_call: TRBD2
clone_size: .
cdr3_aa: CASSQSGRSQFF
cdr3_nt: TGTGCCAGCAGCCAGAGCGGGAGATCGCAGTTCTTC

j_call: TRBJ1-3
v_call: TRBV28
d_call: .
clone_size: .
cdr3_aa: CASSSFWGPGNTIYF
cdr3_nt: TGTGCCAGCAGCTCCTTTTGGGGCCCTGGAAACACCATATATTTT

j_call: TRBJ2-7
v_call: TRBV6-4
d_call: .
clone_size: few
cdr3_aa: CASSPRSYEQYF
cdr3_nt: TGTGCCAGCAGTCCCCGCTCCTACGAGCAGTACTTC

j_call: TRBJ2-1
v_call: TRBV5-1
d_call: .
clone_size: .
cdr3_aa: CASSKDGNNEQFF
cdr3_nt: TGCGCCAGCAGCAAGGACGGCAACAATGAGCAGTTCTTC

j_call: TRBJ2-7
v_call: TRBV6-1
d_call: .
clone_size: few
cdr3_aa: CASSLEYEQYF
cdr3_nt: TGTGCCAGCAGTCTAGAATACGAGCAGTACTTC

j_call: TRBJ1-2
v_call: TRBV20-1
d_call: .
clone_size: .
cdr3_aa: CSARDVGKQTYGYTF
cdr3_nt: TGCAGTGCTAGAGATGTCGGGAAACAGACCTATGGCTACACCTTC

j_call: TRBJ2-6
v_call: TRBV6-5
d_call: .
clone_size: many
cdr3_aa: CASSLPGGQPQSGANVLTF
cdr3_nt: TGTGCCAGCAGTCTTCCGGGGGGACAACCCCAGTCTGGGGCCAACGTCCTGACTTTC

j_call: TRBJ1-2
v_call: TRBV24-1
d_call: .
clone_size: .
cdr3_aa: CATLNVREGDYGYTF
cdr3_nt: TGTGCCACCCTTAACGTCCGGGAGGGGGACTATGGCTACACCTTC

j_call: TRBJ1-2
v_call: TRBV7-6
d_call: TRBD1
clone_size: once
cdr3_aa: CASSSTGLNYGYTF
cdr3_nt: TGTGCCAGCAGCTCGACAGGGCTCAACTATGGCTACACCTTC

j_call: TRBJ2-1
v_call: TRBV28
d_call: .
clone_size: .
cdr3_aa: CASISGSSSYNEQFF
cdr3_nt: TGTGCCAGCATATCAGGTAGTAGCTCCTACAATGAGCAGTTCTTC

j_call: TRBJ2-2
v_call: TRBV5-1
d_call: .
clone_size: .
cdr3_aa: CASSPGLWNTGELFF
cdr3_nt: TGCGCCAGCAGCCCGGGACTCTGGAACACCGGGGAGCTGTTTTTT

j_call: TRBJ1-1
v_call: TRBV19
d_call: TRBD1
clone_size: few
cdr3_aa: CASTRGTGYNEAFF
cdr3_nt: TGTGCCAGTACCCGGGGGACAGGGTACAATGAAGCTTTCTTT